This TCR beta chain was sequenced for a study of CD4 T cell repertoires in COVID-19. Study-wide background: Other coronavirus spike proteins restimulated relabeled CFSE-low cells expanded with IL-2 for approximately ten days. The study's findings and limits: Some SARS-CoV-2 clonotypes, between about 6 and 25%, recurred in SARS-CoV and/or HKU1 cultures. Sharing of several most expanded SARS-CoV-2-reactive clonotypes across memory subsets suggested intraclonal diversification.

These memory T cells were uncultured and sequenced directly after ex vivo isolation. Here immunoSEQ multiplex PCR was the method, and the copy in TCRdb shows in-frame clones only, minus some. The table lists roughly 23,000 clones, roughly 84% of them singletons, with less than 0.7% in the top ten. A remark on this clone: What it recognizes is unknown.

The clonotype comes from a human donor who had COVID-19. The starting material was central memory CD4+ T cells from blood, obtained before the COVID-19 pandemic.

The CDR3 reads CASSWSTGEGADTQYF. The CDR3 DNA follows: TGTGCCAGCAGTTGGTCGACAGGGGAAGGAGCAGATACGCAGTATTTT. The chain is built from TRBV6-5 and TRBJ2-3, with 8 bases matching TRBD1. CDR3 length equals 16 residues. Germline CDR1 MNHEY, CDR2 SVGAGI. J gave up 4 bases and V 4 bases, and 10 bases lay outside the gene matches.